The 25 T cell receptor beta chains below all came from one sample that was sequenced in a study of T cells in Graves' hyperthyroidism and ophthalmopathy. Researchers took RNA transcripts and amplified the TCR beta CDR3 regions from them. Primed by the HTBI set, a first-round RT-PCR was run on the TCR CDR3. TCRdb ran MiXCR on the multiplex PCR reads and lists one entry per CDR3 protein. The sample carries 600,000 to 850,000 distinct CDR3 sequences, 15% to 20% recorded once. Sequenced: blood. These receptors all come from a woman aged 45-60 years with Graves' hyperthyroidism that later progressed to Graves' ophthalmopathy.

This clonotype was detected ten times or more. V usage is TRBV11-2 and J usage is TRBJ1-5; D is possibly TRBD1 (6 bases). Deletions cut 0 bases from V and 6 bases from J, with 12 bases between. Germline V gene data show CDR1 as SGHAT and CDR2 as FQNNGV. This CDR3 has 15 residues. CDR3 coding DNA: TGTGCCAGCAGCTTAGACAGGGGCTCGGGTCAGCCCCAGCATTTT. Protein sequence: CASSLDRGSGQPQHF.

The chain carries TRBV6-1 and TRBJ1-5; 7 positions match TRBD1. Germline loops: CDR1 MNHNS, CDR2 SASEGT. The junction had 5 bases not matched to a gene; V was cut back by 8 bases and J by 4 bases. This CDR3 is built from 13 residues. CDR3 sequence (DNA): TGTGCCAGCGGAACAGGGGAAAATCAGCCCCAGCATTTT. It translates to CASGTGENQPQHF.

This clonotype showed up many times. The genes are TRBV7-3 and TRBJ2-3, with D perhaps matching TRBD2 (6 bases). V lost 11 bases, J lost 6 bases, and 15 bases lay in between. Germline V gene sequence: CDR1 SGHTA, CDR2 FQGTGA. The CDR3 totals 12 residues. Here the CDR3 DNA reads TGTGCCCCCCGACGGGGGAGGGATACGCAGTATTTT. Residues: CAPRRGRDTQYF. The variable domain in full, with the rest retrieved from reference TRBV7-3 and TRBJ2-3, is GAGVSQTPSNKVTEKGKYVELRCDPISGHTALYWYRQSLGQGPEFLIYFQGTGAADDSGLPNDRFFAVRPEGSVSTLKIQRTERGDSAVYLCAPRRGRDTQYFGPGTRLTVL.

The CDR3 bases are TGTGCTAGTGGTTTGGGGGCCGGCCGCGGGGAAAAACTGTTTTTT. Amino acids: CASGLGAGRGEKLFF. The chain uses TRBV12-5 and TRBJ1-4; the D is unclear. V gave up 1 base and J gave up 8 bases, with 14 bases separating them. The germline V gene encodes CDR1 LGHNT and CDR2 FRNRAP. The CDR3 covers 15 residues. The full variable domain, completed using reference TRBV12-5 and TRBJ1-4, is DARVTQTPRHKVTEMGQEVTMRCQPILGHNTVFWYRQTMMQGLELLAYFRNRAPLDDSGMPKDRFSAEMPDATLATLKIQPSEPRDSAVYFCASGLGAGRGEKLFFGSGTQLSVL.

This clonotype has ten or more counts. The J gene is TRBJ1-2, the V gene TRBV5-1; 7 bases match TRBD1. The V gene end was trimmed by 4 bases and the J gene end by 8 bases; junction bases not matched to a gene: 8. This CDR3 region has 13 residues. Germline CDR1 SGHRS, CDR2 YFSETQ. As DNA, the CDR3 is TGCGCCAGCAGCCCGGGACAGACGTGGGGCTACACCTTC. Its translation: CASSPGQTWGYTF.

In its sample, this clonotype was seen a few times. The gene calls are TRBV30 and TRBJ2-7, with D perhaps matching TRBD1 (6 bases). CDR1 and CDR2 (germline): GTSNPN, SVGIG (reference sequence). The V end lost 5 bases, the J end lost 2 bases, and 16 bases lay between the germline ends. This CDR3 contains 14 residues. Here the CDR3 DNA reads TGTGCCTGGGGGACGGACAGTTCGACCTACGAGCAGTACTTC. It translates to CAWGTDSSTYEQYF.

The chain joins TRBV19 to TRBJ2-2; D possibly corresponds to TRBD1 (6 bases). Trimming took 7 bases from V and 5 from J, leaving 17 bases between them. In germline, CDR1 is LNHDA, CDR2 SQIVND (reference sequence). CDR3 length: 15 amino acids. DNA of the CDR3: TGTGCCAGTACCGGTGGCAGGGGTCGAACCGGGGAGCTGTTTTTT. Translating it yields CASTGGRGRTGELFF.

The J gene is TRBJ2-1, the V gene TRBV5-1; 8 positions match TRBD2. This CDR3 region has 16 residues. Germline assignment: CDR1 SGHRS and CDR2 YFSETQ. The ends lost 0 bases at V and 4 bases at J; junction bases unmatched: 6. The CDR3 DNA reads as TGCGCCAGCAGCTTGGACCCGGGGGGGCCTTACAATGAGCAGTTCTTC. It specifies CASSLDPGGPYNEQFF.

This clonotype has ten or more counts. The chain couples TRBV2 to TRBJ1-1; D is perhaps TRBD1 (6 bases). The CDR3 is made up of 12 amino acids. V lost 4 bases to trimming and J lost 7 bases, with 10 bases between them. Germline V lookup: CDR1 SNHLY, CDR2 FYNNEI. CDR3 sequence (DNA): TGTGCCAGCAGTGGGGGGCCCCTTGAAGCTTTCTTT. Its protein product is CASSGGPLEAFF.

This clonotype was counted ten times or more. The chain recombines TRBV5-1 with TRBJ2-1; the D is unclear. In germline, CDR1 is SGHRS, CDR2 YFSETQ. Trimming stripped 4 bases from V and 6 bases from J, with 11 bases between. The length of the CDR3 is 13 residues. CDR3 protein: CASSPYSGNEQFF. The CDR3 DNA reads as TGCGCCAGCAGCCCTTACAGTGGCAATGAGCAGTTCTTC.

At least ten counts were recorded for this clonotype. CDR3 sequence (DNA): TGCAGTGCTAGAACCGAGTATAGCAATCAGCCCCAGCATTTT. It translates to CSARTEYSNQPQHF. The chain is built from TRBV20-1 and TRBJ1-5; D is uncertain. V lost 2 bases and J 0 bases, leaving 8 bases between the germline ends. Germline CDR1 and CDR2: DFQATT and SNEGSKA (reference sequence). The CDR3 sequence is 14 residues long.

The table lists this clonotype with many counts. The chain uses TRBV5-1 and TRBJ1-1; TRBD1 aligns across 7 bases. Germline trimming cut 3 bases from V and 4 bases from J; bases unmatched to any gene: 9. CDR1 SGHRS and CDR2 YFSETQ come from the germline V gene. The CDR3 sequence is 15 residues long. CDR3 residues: CASSSKTGRTTEAFF. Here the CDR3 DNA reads TGCGCCAGCAGCTCAAAGACAGGGAGGACCACTGAAGCTTTCTTT.

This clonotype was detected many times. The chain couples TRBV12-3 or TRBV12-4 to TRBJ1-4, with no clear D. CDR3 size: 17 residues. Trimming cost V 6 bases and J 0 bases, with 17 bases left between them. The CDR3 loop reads CASSKRAAGATNEKLFF. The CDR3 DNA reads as TGTGCCAGCAGCAAACGAGCGGCAGGTGCAACTAATGAAAAACTGTTTTTT.

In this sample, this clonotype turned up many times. The CDR3: CASSLVPPANYGYTF. CDR3 in DNA: TGCGCCAGCAGCTTGGTGCCGCCAGCTAACTATGGCTACACCTTC. The chain recombines TRBV5-1 with TRBJ1-2; D is uncertain. Trimming left V 0 bases short and J 0 bases short, with 9 bases between. In germline, CDR1 is SGHRS, CDR2 YFSETQ. The CDR3 has 15 amino acids.

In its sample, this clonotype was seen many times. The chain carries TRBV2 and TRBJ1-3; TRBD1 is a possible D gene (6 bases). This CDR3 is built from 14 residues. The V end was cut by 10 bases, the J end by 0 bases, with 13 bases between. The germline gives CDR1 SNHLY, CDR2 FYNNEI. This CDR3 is CAILGQFSGNTIYF. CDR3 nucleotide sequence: TGTGCCATCCTTGGACAGTTCTCTGGAAACACCATATATTTT. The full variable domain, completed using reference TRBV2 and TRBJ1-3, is EPEVTQTPSHQVTQMGQEVILRCVPISNHLYFYWYRQILGQKVEFLVSFYNNEISEKSEIFDDQFSVERPDGSNFTLKIRSTKLEDSAMYFCAILGQFSGNTIYFGEGSWLTVV.

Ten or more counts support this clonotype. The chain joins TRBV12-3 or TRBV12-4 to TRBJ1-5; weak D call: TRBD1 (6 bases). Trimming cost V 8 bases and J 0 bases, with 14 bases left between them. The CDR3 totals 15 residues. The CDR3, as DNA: TGTGCCAGCCTCCAGGGGTCTTATAGCAATCAGCCCCAGCATTTT. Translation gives CASLQGSYSNQPQHF.

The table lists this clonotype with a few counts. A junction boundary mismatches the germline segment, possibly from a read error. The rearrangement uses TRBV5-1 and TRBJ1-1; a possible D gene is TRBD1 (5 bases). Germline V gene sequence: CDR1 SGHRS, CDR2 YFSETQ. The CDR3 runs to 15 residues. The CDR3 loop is CASSSTPGGNTEVFF. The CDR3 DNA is TGCGCCAGCAGCTCTACCCCTGGGGGGAACACTGAAGTTTTCTTT.

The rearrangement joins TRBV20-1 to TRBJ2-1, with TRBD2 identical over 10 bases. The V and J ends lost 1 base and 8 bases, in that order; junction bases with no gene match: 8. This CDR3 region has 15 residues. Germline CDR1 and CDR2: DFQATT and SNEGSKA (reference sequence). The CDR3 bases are TGCAGTGCTAGAGGGGAGCGGGGGGGAATATATGAGCAGTTCTTC. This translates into CSARGERGGIYEQFF.

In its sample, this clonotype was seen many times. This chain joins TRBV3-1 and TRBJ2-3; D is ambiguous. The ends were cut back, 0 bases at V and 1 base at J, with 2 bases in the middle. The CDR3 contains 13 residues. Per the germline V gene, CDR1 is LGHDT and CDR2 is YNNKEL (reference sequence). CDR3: CASSQEGTDTQYF. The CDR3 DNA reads TGTGCCAGCAGCCAAGAGGGCACAGATACGCAGTATTTT.

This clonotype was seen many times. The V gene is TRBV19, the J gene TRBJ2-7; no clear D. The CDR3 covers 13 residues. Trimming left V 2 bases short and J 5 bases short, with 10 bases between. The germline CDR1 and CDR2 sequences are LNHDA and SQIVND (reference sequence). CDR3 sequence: CASSINKRNEQYF. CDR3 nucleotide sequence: TGTGCCAGTAGTATAAATAAGAGGAACGAGCAGTACTTC.

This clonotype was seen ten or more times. CDR3 sequence: CSARDQAEVGYEQYF. The CDR3 nucleotides are TGCAGTGCTAGAGATCAGGCGGAAGTGGGCTACGAGCAGTACTTC. J is TRBJ2-7 and V is TRBV20-1; D is undetermined. The CDR3 extends over 15 amino acids. Germline CDR1 reads DFQATT; CDR2 reads SNEGSKA (reference sequence). V dropped 0 bases and J dropped 3 bases, with 15 bases sitting between them.

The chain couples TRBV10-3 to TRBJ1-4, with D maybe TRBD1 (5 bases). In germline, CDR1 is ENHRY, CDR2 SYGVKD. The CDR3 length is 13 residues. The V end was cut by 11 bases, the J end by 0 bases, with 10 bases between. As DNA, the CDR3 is TGTGCCGCAGGGACTTCAACTAATGAAAAACTGTTTTTT. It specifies CAAGTSTNEKLFF.

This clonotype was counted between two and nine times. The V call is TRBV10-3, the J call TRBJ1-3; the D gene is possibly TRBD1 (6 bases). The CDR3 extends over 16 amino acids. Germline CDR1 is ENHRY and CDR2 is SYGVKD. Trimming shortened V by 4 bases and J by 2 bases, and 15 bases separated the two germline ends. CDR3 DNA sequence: TGTGCCATCAGTGTGAGTCCCAGGGGACCTGGAAACACCATATATTTT. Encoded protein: CAISVSPRGPGNTIYF.

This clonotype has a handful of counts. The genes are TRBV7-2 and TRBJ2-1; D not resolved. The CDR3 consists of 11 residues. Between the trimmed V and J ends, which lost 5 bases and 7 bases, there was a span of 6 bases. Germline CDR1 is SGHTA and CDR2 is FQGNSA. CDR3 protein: CASSQLNEQFF. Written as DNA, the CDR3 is TGTGCCAGCAGCCAATTAAATGAGCAGTTCTTC.

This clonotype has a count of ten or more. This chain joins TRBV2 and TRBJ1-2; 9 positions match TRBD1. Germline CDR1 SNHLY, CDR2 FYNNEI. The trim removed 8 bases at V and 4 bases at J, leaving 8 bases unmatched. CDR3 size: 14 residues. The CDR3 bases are TGTGCCAGCGGGGGACAGGGACAACCCTATGGCTACACCTTC. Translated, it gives CASGGQGQPYGYTF.